These 4 T cell receptor beta chains were all obtained from the same sample, sequenced in a study of blood T cell repertoires in COVID-19. Assay used: immunoSEQ multiplex PCR; TCRdb lists only in-frame clones, some missing. In the table there are around 200,000 clones, 80% to 90% of which are singletons. Sequenced sample: peripheral blood. The receptors stem from a woman of 80 years or more with active or convalescent COVID-19.

This rearrangement joins TRBV7-3 to TRBJ2-2; D possibly corresponds to TRBD1 (5 bases). CDR3 length equals 13 residues. Trimming stripped 4 bases from V and 7 bases from J, with 10 bases between. The germline CDR1 and CDR2 sequences are SGHTA and FQGTGA. Here the CDR3 reads CASSSNQGGELFF. CDR3 bases: TGTGCCAGCAGCTCGAACCAGGGCGGGGAGCTGTTTTTT.

The gene calls are TRBV5-4 and TRBJ1-4; no clear D. There are 13 residues in the CDR3. Trimming removed 0 bases at V and 4 bases at J, with 4 bases between. Looked up from germline, CDR1 is SGHNT and CDR2 is YYREEE (reference sequence). The CDR3 loop is CASSLELNEKLFF. The CDR3 DNA follows: TGTGCCAGCAGCTTGGAGCTTAATGAAAAACTGTTTTTT.

There are a few counts of this clone. V is TRBV5-5 and J is TRBJ1-6; TRBD1 agrees at 7 bases. Trimming removed 1 base from V and 5 bases from J; junction bases left unmatched: 6. The CDR3 has 16 amino acids. Germline CDR1 is SGHKS and CDR2 is YYEKEE (reference sequence). CDR3 DNA sequence: TGTGCCAGCAGCTTGCGGAAGGGGGCGGATAATTCACCCCTCCACTTT. Protein product: CASSLRKGADNSPLHF.

V gene TRBV21-1 combines with J gene TRBJ2-7; the D call TRBD1 from the table was never checked on the DNA. TRBV21-1 has pseudogene status. This CDR3 spans 14 amino acids. This chain's CDR3 is CASTVGRALYEQYF. The CDR3 DNA reads as TGTGCCAGCACGGTTGGCAGGGCCCTCTACGAGCAGTACTTC.